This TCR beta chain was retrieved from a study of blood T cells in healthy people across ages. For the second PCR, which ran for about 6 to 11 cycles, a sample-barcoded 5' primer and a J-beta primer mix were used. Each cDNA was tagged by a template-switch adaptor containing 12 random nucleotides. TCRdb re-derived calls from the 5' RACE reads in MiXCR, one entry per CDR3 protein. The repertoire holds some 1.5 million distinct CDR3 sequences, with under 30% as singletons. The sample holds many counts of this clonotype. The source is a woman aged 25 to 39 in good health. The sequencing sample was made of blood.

This CDR3 is CASSFRDDNYGYTF. In DNA form, the CDR3 reads TGTGCCAGCAGCTTCAGGGATGACAACTATGGCTACACCTTC. The chain recombines TRBV9 with TRBJ1-2; maybe TRBD1 (5 bases). The germline V and J ends were trimmed by 4 bases and 2 bases, with 12 bases remaining between them. CDR3 length equals 14 residues. Per the germline V gene, CDR1 is SGDLS and CDR2 is YYNGEE.